This is a list of T cell receptor beta chains from one sample in a study of CD8+ T cells in alopecia areata. Method: immunoSEQ multiplex PCR; TCRdb's copy keeps in-frame clones and lacks some. The sample contains 110,000 to 150,000 clones, nearly 55% of which appear only once. This material consisted of CD8+ T cells sorted from blood, taken at week 4, from a patient treated with tofacitinib. The receptors originated from a human donor with alopecia areata. The CDR3 runs from the conserved cysteine through the conserved F or W. The order of the fields is V gene, D gene, clone size, J gene, CDR3 DNA, CDR3 protein. A D gene is named only where the DNA matches it firmly. Size is stated for part of the rows, as once, few or many counts, or as a class when the clone is expanded.

v_call: TRBV18; d_call: -; clone_size: -; j_call: TRBJ2-5; cdr3_nt: TGTGCCAGCTCACCACCCCGGAGACAAGAGACCCAGTACTTC; cdr3_aa: CASSPPRRQETQYF
v_call: TRBV30; d_call: -; clone_size: once; j_call: TRBJ1-1; cdr3_nt: TGTGCCTGGAGTGTTGAGGGAACTGAAGCTTTCTTT; cdr3_aa: CAWSVEGTEAFF
v_call: TRBV5-1; d_call: -; clone_size: -; j_call: TRBJ1-1; cdr3_nt: TGCGCCAGCAGCTTGAGGCACCCAGGGAACACTGAAGCTTTCTTT; cdr3_aa: CASSLRHPGNTEAFF
v_call: TRBV29-1; d_call: -; clone_size: -; j_call: TRBJ2-1; cdr3_nt: TGCAGCGTTGAAGGAGGAGACTTACTTGGGAATGAGCAGTTCTTC; cdr3_aa: CSVEGGDLLGNEQFF
v_call: TRBV11-2; d_call: -; clone_size: few; j_call: TRBJ2-3; cdr3_nt: TGTGCCAGCAGCTTGACCCAGTCCCTACAGTATTTT; cdr3_aa: CASSLTQSLQYF
v_call: TRBV25-1; d_call: -; clone_size: few; j_call: TRBJ2-7; cdr3_nt: TGTGCCAGCTCTGCGGCGTACGAGCAGTACTTC; cdr3_aa: CASSAAYEQYF
v_call: TRBV7-9; d_call: TRBD1; clone_size: few; j_call: TRBJ2-7; cdr3_nt: TGTGCCAGCAGCGAGGGGGACAGACCCTCCTACGAGCAGTACTTC; cdr3_aa: CASSEGDRPSYEQYF
v_call: TRBV11-2; d_call: -; clone_size: -; j_call: TRBJ1-5; cdr3_nt: TGTGCCAGCAGCTTAAACTCCGATCAGCCCCAGCATTTT; cdr3_aa: CASSLNSDQPQHF
v_call: TRBV6-5; d_call: -; clone_size: -; j_call: TRBJ2-7; cdr3_nt: TGTGCCAGCAGCCCCTTTGGGGGATCCTACGAGCAGTACTTC; cdr3_aa: CASSPFGGSYEQYF
v_call: TRBV9; d_call: -; clone_size: -; j_call: TRBJ1-2; cdr3_nt: TGTGCCAGCAGCTCAAGCGGAAGTAATTTCGATGGCTACACCTTC; cdr3_aa: CASSSSGSNFDGYTF
v_call: TRBV29-1; d_call: -; clone_size: few; j_call: TRBJ1-2; cdr3_nt: TGCAGCGTTGTTAATCTTTACTATGGCTACACCTTC; cdr3_aa: CSVVNLYYGYTF
v_call: TRBV13; d_call: TRBD2; clone_size: -; j_call: TRBJ2-4; cdr3_nt: TGTGCCAGCAGCTTGGGAGGGTTGGCAAACATTCAGTACTTC; cdr3_aa: CASSLGGLANIQYF
v_call: TRBV4-1; d_call: -; clone_size: -; j_call: TRBJ1-6; cdr3_nt: TGCGCCAGCAGCCAAGATTGGTACCCTGAGGGTCCCCTCCACTTT; cdr3_aa: CASSQDWYPEGPLHF
v_call: TRBV13; d_call: -; clone_size: few; j_call: TRBJ1-1; cdr3_nt: TGTGCCAGCAGCTTAGGGACAGGAGTATACACTGAAGCTTTCTTT; cdr3_aa: CASSLGTGVYTEAFF
v_call: TRBV7-9; d_call: TRBD1; clone_size: -; j_call: TRBJ1-5; cdr3_nt: TGTGCCAGCAGCTCTGGACAGGGGGAGAATCAGCCCCAGCATTTT; cdr3_aa: CASSSGQGENQPQHF
v_call: TRBV30; d_call: -; clone_size: -; j_call: TRBJ1-1; cdr3_nt: TGTGCCTGGAGTCCATCGGGGACTGAAGCTTTCTTT; cdr3_aa: CAWSPSGTEAFF
v_call: TRBV7-2; d_call: TRBD2; clone_size: few; j_call: TRBJ2-1; cdr3_nt: TGTGCCAGCAGCCCGGGACTAGCGACGGTCATTGAGCAGTTCTTC; cdr3_aa: CASSPGLATVIEQFF
v_call: TRBV5-1; d_call: -; clone_size: -; j_call: TRBJ2-7; cdr3_nt: TGCGCCAGCAGCCCGGCGGCCACTATCTACGAGCAGTACTTC; cdr3_aa: CASSPAATIYEQYF
v_call: TRBV20-1; d_call: -; clone_size: -; j_call: TRBJ1-2; cdr3_nt: TGCAGTGCTACCGGGGTTGGCTACACCTTC; cdr3_aa: CSATGVGYTF
v_call: TRBV13; d_call: TRBD2; clone_size: once; j_call: TRBJ2-2; cdr3_nt: TGTGCCAGCAGCTTAGTGCTAGCGGGGAGACGGACCGGGGAGCTGTTTTTT; cdr3_aa: CASSLVLAGRRTGELFF
v_call: TRBV6-9; d_call: TRBD1; clone_size: -; j_call: TRBJ1-5; cdr3_nt: TGTGCCAGCAGTTATCCCACCGTTGAGGGGGCCAATCAGCCCCAGCATTTT; cdr3_aa: CASSYPTVEGANQPQHF
v_call: TRBV6-5; d_call: TRBD2; clone_size: -; j_call: TRBJ2-1; cdr3_nt: TGTGCCAGCAGTTACTCGGCGGGGGAAACCTACAATGAGCAGTTCTTC; cdr3_aa: CASSYSAGETYNEQFF
v_call: TRBV4-2; d_call: -; clone_size: -; j_call: TRBJ1-1; cdr3_nt: TGTGCCAGCAGCCAAGCACCGGGGGCTACTGAAGCTTTCTTT; cdr3_aa: CASSQAPGATEAFF
v_call: TRBV4-1; d_call: -; clone_size: few; j_call: TRBJ2-1; cdr3_nt: TGCGCCAGCAGCCAAGTTCGGGGGAAGTTGGTCTTC; cdr3_aa: CASSQVRGKLVF
v_call: TRBV5-4; d_call: -; clone_size: -; j_call: TRBJ2-7; cdr3_nt: TGTGCCAGCAGCTTGTACGCAGGAGCCTACGAGCAGTACTTC; cdr3_aa: CASSLYAGAYEQYF
v_call: TRBV30; d_call: -; clone_size: few; j_call: TRBJ2-5; cdr3_nt: TGTGCCTGGAGTCCCCCGCGATTTGGGGGAGGAGAGACCCAGTACTTC; cdr3_aa: CAWSPPRFGGGETQYF
v_call: TRBV19; d_call: TRBD1; clone_size: -; j_call: TRBJ2-2; cdr3_nt: TGTGCCAGTAGGCAGGGGGCCCGTGACACCGGGGAGCTGTTTTTT; cdr3_aa: CASRQGARDTGELFF
v_call: TRBV7-9; d_call: TRBD2; clone_size: few; j_call: TRBJ2-3; cdr3_nt: TGTGCCAGCGGCAGCTTGTCGGCGGGGGGTGTCACAGATACGCAGTATTTT; cdr3_aa: CASGSLSAGGVTDTQYF
v_call: TRBV29-1; d_call: -; clone_size: -; j_call: TRBJ2-1; cdr3_nt: TGCAGCGTTGATAACGGAAAAACACTCTTC; cdr3_aa: CSVDNGKTLF
v_call: TRBV14; d_call: -; clone_size: few; j_call: TRBJ1-1; cdr3_nt: TGTGCCAGCAGCCAAGAACCCAAAAGGGGTGAAGCTTTCTTT; cdr3_aa: CASSQEPKRGEAFF
v_call: TRBV5-6; d_call: -; clone_size: few; j_call: TRBJ2-1; cdr3_nt: TGTGCCAGCAGCTTAGATGTTGTGGGGCGTAATGAGCAGTTCTTC; cdr3_aa: CASSLDVVGRNEQFF
v_call: TRBV5-8; d_call: -; clone_size: few; j_call: TRBJ1-6; cdr3_nt: TGTGCCAGCAGCTTGATCGGTCTGAATTCACCCCTCCACTTT; cdr3_aa: CASSLIGLNSPLHF
v_call: TRBV19; d_call: TRBD2; clone_size: few; j_call: TRBJ2-2; cdr3_nt: TGTGCCAGTAGTATGGCGCTAGCGGGGGCCGCGAACACCGGGGAGCTGTTTTTT; cdr3_aa: CASSMALAGAANTGELFF